This T cell receptor (beta chain) emerged from a study of technical replicates of blood from four donors. Clones were sequenced by immunoSEQ multiplex PCR, and TCRdb holds only the in-frame ones, with some missing. The repertoire includes tens of thousands of clones, approximately 87% of them detected once, and about 5% sits in the top ten. This clone was recorded once. The sequencing input was PBMCs. The clonotype comes from a human donor in good health. Some clones in this sample may be carry-over from other donors' samples.

CDR3 in amino acids: CASQGGRIGYTF. The CDR3 bases are TGTGCCAGTCAAGGAGGGAGAATTGGCTACACCTTC. The chain employs TRBV19 and TRBJ1-2; no definite D call. CDR1 and CDR2 from the germline V gene are LNHDA and SQIVND (reference sequence). Deletions cut 8 bases from V and 7 bases from J, with 14 bases between. CDR3 length: 12 amino acids.